This T cell receptor (beta chain) was captured by sequencing in a study of regulatory T cells in long-lasting Graves disease. This clonotype was seen more than once but under ten times. Time point in this sample: newly diagnosed GD, antithyroid drugs for less than 3 months. From PBMCs, RNA was extracted and then used to make the TCR library. The V gene lost 2 bases and the J gene lost 2 bases, with 13 bases spanning the gap. CDR1 ENHRY and CDR2 SYGVKD come from the germline V gene. The CDR3 has 15 residues. Arm-PCR of CDR3 regions with iRepertoire HTBI primers generated TCR beta libraries. TCRdb called the multiplex PCR reads again in MiXCR, with one record for every CDR3 protein. The sample has approximately 400,000 distinct CDR3 sequences; 15% are singletons. These data are also associated with another study on T cells in Graves' hyperthyroidism and ophthalmopathy. From that report: Newly diagnosed hyperthyroidism patients aged 18 to 65 years had disease lasting under 2 months.

The chain combines TRBV10-3 with TRBJ2-7, with D maybe TRBD1 (5 bases). This sequence was found in a woman aged 25 to 39 with Graves disease. The sample in question was peripheral blood mononuclear cells (PBMCs), obtained at new diagnosis, from a patient treated with antithyroid drugs. Here the CDR3 reads CAISEGAADTYEQYF. CDR3 DNA: TGTGCCATCAGTGAGGGGGCGGCCGACACCTACGAGCAGTACTTC.